The clone carrying this T cell receptor beta chain appeared a few times. Building the TCR beta libraries relied on iRepertoire HTBI primers, and CDR3 regions underwent Arm-PCR. TCRdb called the multiplex PCR reads again in MiXCR, with one record for every CDR3 protein. In the table there are 650,000 to 700,000 distinct CDR3 sequences, about 30% of which are singletons. CDR1 is SNHLY and CDR2 is FYNNEI in the germline V gene. The ends lost 6 bases at V and 9 bases at J; junction bases unmatched: 5. This CDR3 is built from 13 residues. These data belong to a study of regulatory T cells in long-lasting Graves disease. The sample's time point: persistent/refractory GD, antithyroid drugs over 5 years with positive TRAb. With RNA extracted from PBMCs as input, the TCR library was made.

The J gene is TRBJ1-6, the V gene TRBV2; 7 nucleotides match TRBD1. The starting material was peripheral blood mononuclear cells (PBMCs), obtained when the disease was refractory, from a patient treated with antithyroid drugs. The receptor was isolated from a female donor with Graves disease. In DNA, the CDR3 is TGTGCCAGCAGGGACAGGCCCAGTTCACCCCTCCACTTT. Translation gives CASRDRPSSPLHF.